This TCR beta chain was captured by sequencing in a study of response to subunit inactivated influenza vaccine. General study results and limits: Each seasonal flu vaccination may recruit only limited new T cells, authors suggested.

Germline assignment: CDR1 SNHLY and CDR2 FYNNEI. The CDR3 contains 16 residues. With 3 bases clipped from V and 0 bases from J, the junction kept 5 bases outside the gene matches. TCRdb processed the RT-PCR reads anew with MiXCR; each CDR3 protein has one entry. The sample yields hundreds of thousands of distinct CDR3 sequences, 6% to 9% seen once. This clonotype was seen only a few times. Its specificity is unknown. The receptor comes from a man in his fifties or sixties who received an inactivated influenza vaccine. Specimen: PBMCs from blood, collected about 24 months after vaccination. The rearrangement joins TRBV2 to TRBJ2-1; 7 positions agree with TRBD2. The CDR3 loop reads CASSELGGSSYNEQFF. In DNA form, the CDR3 reads TGTGCCAGCAGTGAGCTTGGCGGGAGCTCCTACAATGAGCAGTTCTTC. Supplemented by reference TRBV2 and TRBJ2-1, the full variable domain reads EPEVTQTPSHQVTQMGQEVILRCVPISNHLYFYWYRQILGQKVEFLVSFYNNEISEKSEIFDDQFSVERPDGSNFTLKIRSTKLEDSAMYFCASSELGGSSYNEQFFGPGTRLTVL.